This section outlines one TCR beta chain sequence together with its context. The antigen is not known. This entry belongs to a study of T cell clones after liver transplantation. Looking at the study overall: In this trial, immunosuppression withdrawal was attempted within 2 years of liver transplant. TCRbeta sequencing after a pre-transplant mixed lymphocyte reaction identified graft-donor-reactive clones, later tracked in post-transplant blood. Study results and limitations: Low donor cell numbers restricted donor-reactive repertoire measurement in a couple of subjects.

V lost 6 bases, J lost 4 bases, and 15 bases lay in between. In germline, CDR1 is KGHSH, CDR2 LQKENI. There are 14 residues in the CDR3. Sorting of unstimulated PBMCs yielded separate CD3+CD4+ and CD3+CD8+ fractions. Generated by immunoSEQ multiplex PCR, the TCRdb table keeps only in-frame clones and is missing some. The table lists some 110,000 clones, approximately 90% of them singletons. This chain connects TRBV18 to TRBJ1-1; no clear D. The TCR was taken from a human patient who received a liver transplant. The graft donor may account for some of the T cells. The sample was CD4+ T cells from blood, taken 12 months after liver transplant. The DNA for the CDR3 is TGTGCCAGCTCCCCTGCGGGTTTCGGCACTGAAGCTTTCTTT. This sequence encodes CASSPAGFGTEAFF.